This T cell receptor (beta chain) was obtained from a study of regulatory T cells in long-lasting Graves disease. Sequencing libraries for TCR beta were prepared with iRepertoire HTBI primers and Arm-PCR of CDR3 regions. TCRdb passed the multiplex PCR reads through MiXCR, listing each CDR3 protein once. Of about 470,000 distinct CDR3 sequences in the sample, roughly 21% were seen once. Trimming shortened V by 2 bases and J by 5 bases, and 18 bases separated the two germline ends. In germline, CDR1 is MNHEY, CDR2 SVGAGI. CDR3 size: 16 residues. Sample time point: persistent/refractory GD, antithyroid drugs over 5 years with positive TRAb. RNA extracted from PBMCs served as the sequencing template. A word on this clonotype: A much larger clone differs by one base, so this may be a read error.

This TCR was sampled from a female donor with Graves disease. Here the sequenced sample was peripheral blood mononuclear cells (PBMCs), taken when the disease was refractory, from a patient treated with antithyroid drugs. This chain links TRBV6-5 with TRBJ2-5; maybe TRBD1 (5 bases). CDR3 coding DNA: TGTGCCAGCAGTTACGATGCGACAGTGGGCTTTGAGACCCAGTACTTC. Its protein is CASSYDATVGFETQYF.